This TCR beta chain derives from a study of blood T cell repertoires in COVID-19. As for the study in general: Italy, Spain and the United States were the sources of the convalescent and acute COVID-19 samples. Sources were T cells, B-cell-depleted T cells, or PBMCs; the material itself was cDNA or gDNA.

Only a few counts were recorded for this clone. Just one base apart from a much larger clone, this may be a read error. Other DNA sequences from this sample encode an identical CDR3 as well. Seattle cases were enrolled at active infection and followed longitudinally. Under the authors' procedure: The assay estimated nucleated cells by amplifying reference gene primers. Assay used: immunoSEQ multiplex PCR; TCRdb lists only in-frame clones, some missing. That table furnishes V, J and clone size, whereas the DNA furnished D and trimming. The data contain about 430,000 clones, approximately 90% of them singletons. This sequence was found in a man younger than 35 with COVID-19, enrolled during active disease. Material: peripheral blood.

CDR3: CASSLSGSSYNEQFF. CDR3 DNA sequence: TGTGCCAGCAGCTTAAGCGGGAGCTCCTACAATGAGCAGTTCTTC. The chain employs TRBV7-6 and TRBJ2-1; 8 nucleotides match TRBD2. Germline V gives CDR1 SGHVS, CDR2 FNYEAQ. The CDR3 extends over 15 amino acids. V lost 2 bases and J lost 0; bases outside the gene matches: 0. Based on the CDR3 plus reference TRBV7-6 and TRBJ2-1, the full variable domain is GAGVSQSPRYKVTKRGQDVALRCDPISGHVSLYWYRQALGQGPEFLTYFNYEAQQDKSGLPNDRFSAERPEGSISTLTIQRTEQRDSAMYRCASSLSGSSYNEQFFGPGTRLTVL.